The entry that follows covers one TCR beta chain sequence. Antigen unknown. In TCRdb, the 5' RACE reads were re-called with MiXCR into one record per CDR3 protein. The sample has under 900,000 distinct CDR3 sequences, 10% to 15% seen once. This specimen comes from a study of identical twins. Study-level findings and limits: Fewer insertions characterized abundant cord blood beta clonotypes, whereas memory repertoires showed none.

This CDR3 is built from 14 residues. Germline CDR1 and CDR2: LNHDA and SQIVND (reference sequence). Trimming removed 5 bases from V and 4 bases from J, with 12 bases in between. The same data also went into a second study, on yellow fever vaccine responses in identical twins.

This receptor was obtained from a woman younger than 35 in good health. This chain links TRBV19 with TRBJ1-5; D is perhaps TRBD1 (6 bases). The sequenced material came from PBMCs. Here the CDR3 reads CASSYREENQPQHF. For the CDR3, the DNA is TGTGCCAGTAGTTACAGGGAGGAAAATCAGCCCCAGCATTTT.